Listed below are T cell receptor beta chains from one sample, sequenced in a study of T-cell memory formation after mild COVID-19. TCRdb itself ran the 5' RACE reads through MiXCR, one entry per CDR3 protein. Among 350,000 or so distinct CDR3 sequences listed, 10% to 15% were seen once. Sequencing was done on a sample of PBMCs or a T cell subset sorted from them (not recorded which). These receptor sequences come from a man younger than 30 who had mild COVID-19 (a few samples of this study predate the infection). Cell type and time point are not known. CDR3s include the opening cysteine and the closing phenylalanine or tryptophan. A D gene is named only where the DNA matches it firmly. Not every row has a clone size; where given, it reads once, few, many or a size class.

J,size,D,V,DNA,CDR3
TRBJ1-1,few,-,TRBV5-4,TGTGCCAGCAGCTCCCCCTCCGGGACAAATGAAGCTTTCTTT,CASSSPSGTNEAFF
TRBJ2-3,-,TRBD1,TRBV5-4,TGTGCCAGCAGCACCAGGGGGAGCACAGATACGCAGTATTTT,CASSTRGSTDTQYF
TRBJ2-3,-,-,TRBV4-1,TGCGCCAGCAGCCAAGTGGTACAGACAAGGGCAGATACGCAGTATTTT,CASSQVVQTRADTQYF
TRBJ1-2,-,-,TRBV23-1,TGCGCCAGCAGTCACTATGGCTACACCTTC,CASSHYGYTF
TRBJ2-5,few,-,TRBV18,TGTGCCAGCTCACCACCGCAGGGGGAGACCCAGTACTTC,CASSPPQGETQYF
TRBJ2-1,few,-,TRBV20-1,TGCAGTGCCTACACGGGGGAGAACAATGAGCAGTTCTTC,CSAYTGENNEQFF
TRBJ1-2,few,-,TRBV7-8,TGTGCCAGCAGCTTCGGGGGCATGGTGCAGGATTATGGCTACACCTTC,CASSFGGMVQDYGYTF
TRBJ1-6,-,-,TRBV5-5,TGTGCCAGCAGCTTACGGGATAATTCACCCCTCCACTTT,CASSLRDNSPLHF
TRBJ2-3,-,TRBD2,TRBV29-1,TGCAGCGTTGTCCGCTCGAGCGGGGTATTAGGAGATACGCAGTATTTT,CSVVRSSGVLGDTQYF
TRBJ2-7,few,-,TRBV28,TGTGCCAGCTACCCAGGGGACTCCTACGAGCAGTACTTC,CASYPGDSYEQYF
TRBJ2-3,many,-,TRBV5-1,TGCGCCAGCAGCGAGGGGATTTCGAGCACAGATACGCAGTATTTT,CASSEGISSTDTQYF
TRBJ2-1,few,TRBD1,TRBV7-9,TGTGCCAGCAGCTTAGTACAGGGGGCTAGCAGTGAGCAGTTCTTC,CASSLVQGASSEQFF
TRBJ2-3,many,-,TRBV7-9,TGTGCCAGCCAAGTGGGTCCCACAGATACGCAGTATTTT,CASQVGPTDTQYF
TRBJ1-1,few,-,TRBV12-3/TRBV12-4,TGTGCCAGCAGTTTCACAGGCTTAATGAACACTGAAGCTTTCTTT,CASSFTGLMNTEAFF
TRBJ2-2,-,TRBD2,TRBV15,TGTGCCACCAGCAGAGATGTAGTGTTGGCTAGCGGGGGGACCGGGGAGCTGTTTTTT,CATSRDVVLASGGTGELFF
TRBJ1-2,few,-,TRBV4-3,TGCGCCAGCAGCCCATCGGACAGCGAACTGTATGGCTACACCTTC,CASSPSDSELYGYTF
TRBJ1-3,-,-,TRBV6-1,TGTGCCAGCAATGACAGAGATACTGGAAACACCATATATTTT,CASNDRDTGNTIYF
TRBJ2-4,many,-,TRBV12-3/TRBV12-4,TGTGCCAGCAGTGCCCAAGGGCTCGGCATTCAGTACTTC,CASSAQGLGIQYF
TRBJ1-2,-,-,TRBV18,TGTGCCAGCTCACCTGACCTCGAGGGAGGCTACACCTTC,CASSPDLEGGYTF
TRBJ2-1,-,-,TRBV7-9,TGTGCCAGCAGCTTAGCACAGCCGTACAATGAGCAGTTCTTC,CASSLAQPYNEQFF
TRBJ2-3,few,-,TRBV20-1,TGCAGTGCTAGAGGGCCGGGCCTTGGCACAGATACGCAGTATTTT,CSARGPGLGTDTQYF
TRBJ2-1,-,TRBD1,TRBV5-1,TGCGCCAGCAGCCTTGCCGGGACAGCGAACAATGAGCAGTTCTTC,CASSLAGTANNEQFF
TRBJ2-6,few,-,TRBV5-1,TGCGCCAGCAGCTTCCCCGTAGCTGGTAACTCTGGGGCCAACGTCCTGACTTTC,CASSFPVAGNSGANVLTF
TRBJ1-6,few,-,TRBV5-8,TGTGCCAGCAGCCGGGGGGGGTTGTGGTATTCACCCCTCCACTTT,CASSRGGLWYSPLHF
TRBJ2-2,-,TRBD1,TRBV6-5,TGTGCCAGCGTCCGGGGAGGGGACAGGGGTACCGGGGAGCTGTTTTTT,CASVRGGDRGTGELFF
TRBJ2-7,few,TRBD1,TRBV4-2,TGTGCCAGCAGCCGAGGGGACAGGGGTTCCTACGAGCAGTACTTC,CASSRGDRGSYEQYF
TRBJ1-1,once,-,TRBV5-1,TGCGCCAGCAGCTCCAATTCCAGGGGGAACACTGAAGCTTTCTTT,CASSSNSRGNTEAFF
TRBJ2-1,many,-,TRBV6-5,TGTGCCAGCAGTTATGGAACGTACAATGAGCAGTTCTTC,CASSYGTYNEQFF
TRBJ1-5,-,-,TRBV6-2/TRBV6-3,TGTGCCAGCAGTTACCCGCTGGGAGGGAGCAATCAGCCCCAGCATTTT,CASSYPLGGSNQPQHF
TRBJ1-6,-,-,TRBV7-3,TGTGCCAGCAGCTTAACGGCACATTCACCCCTCCACTTT,CASSLTAHSPLHF
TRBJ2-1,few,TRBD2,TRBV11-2,TGTGCCAGCAGCTCCCAGACTAGCGGGCCAGACAATGAGCAGTTCTTC,CASSSQTSGPDNEQFF
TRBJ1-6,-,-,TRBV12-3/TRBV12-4,TGTGCCAGCAGTTTCACAAGGGTGGGACCCCTCCACTTT,CASSFTRVGPLHF
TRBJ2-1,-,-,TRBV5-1,TGCGCCAGCAGCTTGCAAGAATACAATGAGCAGTTCTTC,CASSLQEYNEQFF
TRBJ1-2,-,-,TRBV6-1,TGTGCCAGCAGCCCGACCGCGCACGCGGGCCACTATGGCTACACCTTC,CASSPTAHAGHYGYTF
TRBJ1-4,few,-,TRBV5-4,TGTGCCAGCAGCGGATGGGAGAGTGCCGAAAAACTGTTTTTT,CASSGWESAEKLFF
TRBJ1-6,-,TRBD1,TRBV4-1,TGCGCCAGCAGCCTTACGGCGGACAGGGGAGCAGGCTCCTATAATTCACCCCTCCACTTT,CASSLTADRGAGSYNSPLHF
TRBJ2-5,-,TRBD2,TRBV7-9,TGTGCCAGCTTGGGACTAGCGGGGGCCCAAGAGACCCAGTACTTC,CASLGLAGAQETQYF
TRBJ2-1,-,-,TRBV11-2,TGTGCCAGCAGGCTTAGCAGTGATGAGCAGTTCTTC,CASRLSSDEQFF
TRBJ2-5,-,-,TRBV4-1,TGCGCCAGCAGCCAACGGGACGGAGAGACCCAGTACTTC,CASSQRDGETQYF
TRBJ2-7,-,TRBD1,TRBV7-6,TGTGCCAGCAGCAATTTTGACAGGGGGCTTTACGAGCAGTACTTC,CASSNFDRGLYEQYF
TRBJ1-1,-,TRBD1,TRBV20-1,TGCAGTGCTACGGGGGGGGTCGACAGGGATGCCACTGAAGCTTTCTTT,CSATGGVDRDATEAFF
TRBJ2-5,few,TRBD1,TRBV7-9,TGTGCCAGCAGCCGTCTCACAGGGGTGGTGGAGACCCAGTACTTC,CASSRLTGVVETQYF